These T cell receptor beta chains were read from a single sample in a study of blood T cell repertoires in COVID-19. Clones were sequenced by immunoSEQ multiplex PCR, and TCRdb holds only the in-frame ones, with some missing. Of approximately 300,000 clones listed, more than 75% were seen once; the top ten hold about 1.6%. The sample consisted of peripheral blood. Every receptor here comes from a woman aged 45-60 years with acute or convalescent COVID-19. Each CDR3 is given with its conserved first and last residue. D genes are given only for firm matches. Part of the rows lack a size; the others show once, few, many or a class for expanded clones.

v_gene	abundance	j_gene	d_gene	CDR3aa	CDR3nt
TRBV7-2	once	TRBJ1-1	NA	CASSLVRNTEAFF	TGTGCCAGCAGCTTAGTCAGGAACACTGAAGCTTTCTTT
TRBV5-1	NA	TRBJ2-7	TRBD2	CASSTWTSGRSTVYEQYF	TGCGCCAGCAGCACCTGGACTAGCGGGAGGTCCACCGTCTACGAGCAGTACTTC
TRBV28	NA	TRBJ1-5	NA	CASKGNNQPQHF	TGTGCCAGCAAGGGGAACAATCAGCCCCAGCATTTT
TRBV6-5	NA	TRBJ1-1	NA	CASSPPRASEAFF	TGTGCCAGCAGCCCCCCCAGGGCATCCGAAGCTTTCTTT
TRBV4-2	NA	TRBJ2-1	TRBD2	CASSLSGGPSYNEQFF	TGTGCCAGCAGCCTGAGCGGGGGCCCCTCCTACAATGAGCAGTTCTTC
TRBV3-1/TRBV3-2	NA	TRBJ2-7	NA	CASSYSIEQYF	TGTGCCAGCAGTTACTCTATCGAGCAGTACTTC
TRBV28	NA	TRBJ2-1	NA	CASSFSTAGSNEQFF	TGTGCCAGCAGTTTTAGTACAGCCGGTTCCAATGAGCAGTTCTTC
TRBV4-3	NA	TRBJ2-1	TRBD2	CASSQEGLPAYNEQFF	TGCGCCAGCAGCCAAGAGGGACTACCGGCCTACAATGAGCAGTTCTTC
TRBV19	NA	TRBJ2-3	TRBD1	CATRDRGRKDTQYF	TGTGCCACGCGGGACAGGGGGCGCAAAGATACGCAGTATTTT
TRBV9	NA	TRBJ2-7	TRBD2	CASSSTSGSRYEQYF	TGTGCCAGCAGTTCCACTAGCGGGAGTAGGTACGAGCAGTACTTC
TRBV7-9	NA	TRBJ2-1	TRBD2	CASLQGLAGEHEQFF	TGTGCCAGCCTGCAAGGACTAGCGGGAGAGCATGAGCAGTTCTTC
TRBV2	NA	TRBJ2-5	NA	CASSGQVQETQYF	TGTGCCAGCAGCGGTCAGGTACAAGAGACCCAGTACTTC
TRBV4-3	NA	TRBJ2-6	TRBD2	CASSQVPGLAGLNSGANVLTF	TGCGCCAGCAGCCAAGTTCCCGGACTAGCGGGACTAAACTCTGGGGCCAACGTCCTGACTTTC
TRBV3-1/TRBV3-2	NA	TRBJ2-5	TRBD2	CASSQGPGLAGGTETQYF	TGTGCCAGCAGCCAAGGTCCGGGACTAGCGGGAGGGACGGAGACCCAGTACTTC
TRBV18	few	TRBJ1-6	NA	CASSTSGHYNSPLHF	TGTGCCAGCTCAACCTCGGGACATTATAATTCACCCCTCCACTTT
TRBV2	NA	TRBJ1-2	NA	CASVRYRNYGYTF	TGTGCCAGCGTACGGTACCGGAACTATGGCTACACCTTC
TRBV27	NA	TRBJ2-5	NA	CARGGAAVPPTGVGETQYF	TGTGCCAGGGGGGGGGCAGCAGTCCCGCCGACAGGGGTTGGAGAGACCCAGTACTTC
TRBV7-2	few	TRBJ2-3	TRBD2	CASSPGWAGEKTDTQYF	TGTGCCAGCAGCCCAGGATGGGCGGGAGAGAAGACAGATACGCAGTATTTT
TRBV7-2	NA	TRBJ1-3	NA	CASSLALRNTIYF	TGTGCCAGCAGCTTAGCACTCCGAAACACCATATATTTT
TRBV5-1	NA	TRBJ2-7	NA	CASSLGVHGYEQYF	TGCGCCAGCAGCTTAGGGGTTCACGGCTACGAGCAGTACTTC
TRBV5-8	NA	TRBJ2-1	NA	CASSLSSAPGNEQFF	TGTGCCAGCAGCTTGAGCAGCGCTCCGGGGAATGAGCAGTTCTTC
TRBV6-5	NA	TRBJ2-7	TRBD1	CASNIQGEPYEQYF	TGTGCCAGCAATATACAGGGGGAACCCTACGAGCAGTACTTC
TRBV3-1/TRBV3-2	once	TRBJ1-3	NA	CASNYRDSGNTIYF	TGTGCCAGCAACTACAGGGACTCTGGAAACACCATATATTTT
TRBV7-8	NA	TRBJ1-2	NA	CASSLGGQGGSYTF	TGTGCCAGCAGCTTAGGTGGGCAGGGAGGGAGCTACACCTTC
TRBV30	NA	TRBJ2-1	TRBD2	CAWSVRGLAGAIF	TGTGCCTGGAGTGTACGGGGACTAGCGGGAGCAATCTTC
TRBV9	NA	TRBJ1-1	NA	CASSVEGVNTEAFF	TGTGCCAGCAGCGTAGAAGGGGTCAACACTGAAGCTTTCTTT
TRBV9	NA	TRBJ1-2	TRBD1	CASSRGQNYGYTF	TGTGCCAGCAGCAGGGGGCAGAACTATGGCTACACCTTC
TRBV12-3/TRBV12-4	few	TRBJ2-2	NA	CASSFGVAGELFF	TGTGCCAGCAGTTTCGGAGTCGCCGGGGAGCTGTTTTTT
TRBV29-1	NA	TRBJ2-3	NA	CSVEARGTDTQYF	TGCAGCGTTGAAGCGAGGGGCACAGATACGCAGTATTTT
TRBV27	NA	TRBJ1-5	TRBD1	CASSPDRVQPQHF	TGTGCCAGCAGTCCAGACAGGGTTCAGCCCCAGCATTTT
TRBV20-1	NA	TRBJ2-3	TRBD2	CSASGLAGGGGDTQYF	TGCAGTGCTAGTGGCCTAGCGGGAGGAGGCGGAGATACGCAGTATTTT
TRBV7-2	NA	TRBJ1-1	NA	CASSLPVIQALNTEAFF	TGTGCCAGCAGCTTACCGGTCATACAGGCGTTGAACACTGAAGCTTTCTTT
TRBV9	NA	TRBJ1-5	NA	CASSRYRDISNQPQHF	TGTGCCAGCAGTAGATACAGGGACATAAGCAATCAGCCCCAGCATTTT
TRBV28	NA	TRBJ1-2	NA	CASNQGNYGYTF	TGTGCCAGCAATCAGGGGAACTATGGCTACACCTTC
TRBV7-2	NA	TRBJ2-1	NA	CASSLAGGNEQFF	TGTGCCAGCAGCCTGGCAGGGGGGAATGAGCAGTTCTTC
TRBV4-1	NA	TRBJ2-5	TRBD2	CASSQYTQGLAGGPLETQYF	TGCGCCAGCAGCCAATACACCCAGGGACTAGCGGGAGGGCCGTTAGAGACCCAGTACTTC
TRBV4-1	NA	TRBJ1-5	NA	CASSQNNIGVSNQPQHF	TGCGCCAGCAGCCAGAATAATATTGGAGTTAGCAATCAGCCCCAGCATTTT
TRBV6-5	NA	TRBJ1-6	NA	CASGHSGLSSSPLHF	TGTGCCAGCGGTCATTCAGGGTTATCAAGTTCACCCCTCCACTTT
TRBV7-9	NA	TRBJ1-2	NA	CASSFVALTENYGYTF	TGTGCCAGCAGCTTTGTTGCCCTGACAGAAAACTATGGCTACACCTTC
TRBV9	NA	TRBJ2-2	TRBD2	CASSVGLAGAANTGELFF	TGTGCCAGCAGCGTAGGCCTAGCGGGAGCGGCAAACACCGGGGAGCTGTTTTTT
TRBV27	NA	TRBJ1-2	TRBD1	CASSDRGEGYTF	TGTGCCAGCAGCGACAGGGGTGAGGGCTACACCTTC
TRBV7-3	NA	TRBJ2-1	NA	CASSLQGYYNEQFF	TGTGCCAGCAGCCTACAGGGCTACTACAATGAGCAGTTCTTC
TRBV7-9	NA	TRBJ2-7	TRBD1	CASSGESGQGSYEQYF	TGTGCCAGCAGCGGAGAGTCGGGACAGGGGTCCTACGAGCAGTACTTC
TRBV2	NA	TRBJ1-3	TRBD1	CASSLQTGAGNTIYF	TGTGCCAGCAGTCTTCAGACAGGGGCTGGAAACACCATATATTTT
TRBV16	once	TRBJ2-7	TRBD1	CASSQPGTGIYEQYF	TGTGCCAGCAGCCAACCGGGGACAGGCATCTACGAGCAGTACTTC
TRBV6-5	NA	TRBJ1-3	NA	CASSSPGFSGNTIYF	TGTGCCAGCAGCTCCCCGGGATTCTCTGGAAACACCATATATTTT
TRBV11-3	NA	TRBJ2-1	NA	CASSLMRGSNEQFF	TGTGCCAGCAGCTTAATGAGAGGGAGCAATGAGCAGTTCTTC
TRBV19	NA	TRBJ1-5	TRBD1	CASSIDRQGLGNQPQHF	TGTGCCAGTAGTATAGATCGACAGGGGTTGGGCAATCAGCCCCAGCATTTT
TRBV7-3	few	TRBJ2-7	TRBD2	CASSLEGSGLLGSSYEQYF	TGTGCCAGCAGCTTAGAGGGTAGCGGGTTACTGGGAAGCTCCTACGAGCAGTACTTC
TRBV5-1	NA	TRBJ2-1	TRBD2	CASSYGLAFFNEQFF	TGCGCCAGCAGCTACGGACTAGCGTTCTTCAATGAGCAGTTCTTC
TRBV18	NA	TRBJ1-3	TRBD1	CASSPLQGASGNTIYF	TGTGCCAGCTCACCGTTACAGGGGGCGTCTGGAAACACCATATATTTT
TRBV24-1	once	TRBJ2-3	NA	CATSDLGGKGTDTQYF	TGTGCCACCAGTGATTTAGGGGGAAAGGGCACAGATACGCAGTATTTT
TRBV19	once	TRBJ1-2	NA	CASSSRVWDYGYTF	TGTGCCAGTAGTAGCCGGGTATGGGACTATGGCTACACCTTC
TRBV3-1/TRBV3-2	NA	TRBJ2-2	TRBD1	CASSRSDRGLTGELFF	TGTGCCAGCAGTCGCTCTGACAGGGGGCTAACCGGGGAGCTGTTTTTT
TRBV7-3	NA	TRBJ2-7	NA	CASSTGMGYEQYF	TGTGCCAGCAGCACAGGTATGGGTTACGAGCAGTACTTC
TRBV16	NA	TRBJ2-1	NA	CASSQVQVSSYNEQFF	TGTGCCAGCAGCCAAGTTCAGGTCAGCTCCTACAATGAGCAGTTCTTC
TRBV2	once	TRBJ1-1	TRBD1	CATSVEGARNTEAFF	TGTGCCACCTCCGTCGAGGGGGCGCGGAACACTGAAGCTTTCTTT
TRBV3-1/TRBV3-2	NA	TRBJ2-7	TRBD1	CASSQARTGWAEQYF	TGTGCCAGCAGCCAAGCACGGACAGGGTGGGCCGAGCAGTACTTC